The rows below give T cell receptor beta chains drawn from one sample of a study of regulatory T cells in long-lasting Graves disease. TCRdb re-derived calls from the multiplex PCR reads in MiXCR, one entry per CDR3 protein. The table has some 340,000 distinct CDR3 sequences, about 23% seen once. The material was peripheral blood mononuclear cells (PBMCs), obtained when the disease was refractory, from a patient treated with antithyroid drugs. The receptors shown here come from a woman aged 40 to 50 with Graves disease. CDR3s include the opening cysteine and the closing phenylalanine or tryptophan. D genes are given only for firm matches. Clone size is shown for a subset of rows, as once, few, many or a class of expanded clone.

V gene	J gene	D gene	clone size	CDR3 protein	CDR3 DNA
TRBV27	TRBJ2-4	.	few	CASSPPGRGRRLAKSIQYF	TGTGCCAGCAGTCCCCCGGGCCGGGGAAGGCGGTTAGCCAAAAGCATTCAGTACTTC
TRBV5-1	TRBJ1-1	.	many	CASRFNTENTEAFF	TGCGCCAGCAGATTTAACACCGAGAACACTGAAGCTTTCTTT
TRBV19	TRBJ1-5	.	.	CASSGSLQPQHF	TGTGCCAGTAGTGGGTCGTTGCAGCCCCAGCATTTT
TRBV19	TRBJ2-4	.	.	CASSTSIAKNIQYF	TGTGCCAGTAGTACTTCGATAGCCAAAAACATTCAGTACTTC
TRBV19	TRBJ1-1	.	few	CASRWDTMNTEAFF	TGTGCCAGTCGCTGGGACACAATGAACACTGAAGCTTTCTTT
TRBV10-3	TRBJ2-7	.	.	CAIQLAPSYEQYF	TGTGCCATCCAGCTAGCGCCCAGTTACGAGCAGTACTTC
TRBV2	TRBJ2-1	.	.	CASSVSLRERNSYNEQFF	TGTGCCAGCAGCGTCTCCCTTAGGGAGCGGAACTCCTACAATGAGCAGTTCTTC
TRBV7-9	TRBJ2-7	TRBD1	.	CASSPRDRGDEQYF	TGTGCCAGCTCACCCCGGGACAGGGGAGACGAGCAGTACTTC
TRBV28	TRBJ2-7	TRBD2	many	CASRPRGGSYEQYF	TGTGCCAGCAGGCCTCGGGGCGGGAGTTACGAGCAGTACTTC
TRBV2	TRBJ2-7	TRBD2	many	CASSETSGRSYEQYF	TGTGCCAGCAGTGAAACTAGCGGGAGGTCCTACGAGCAGTACTTC
TRBV9	TRBJ1-5	.	.	CASSVDGRGEEQPQHF	TGTGCCAGCAGCGTAGATGGGAGGGGGGAGGAACAGCCCCAGCATTTT
TRBV10-3	TRBJ1-5	TRBD1	.	CATRDSPNQPQHF	TGTGCCACGCGGGACAGCCCAAATCAGCCCCAGCATTTT
TRBV28	TRBJ2-5	TRBD2	many	CASSLQREGPETQYF	TGTGCCAGCAGTTTACAGCGGGAGGGACCAGAGACCCAGTACTTC
TRBV7-2	TRBJ2-3	.	.	CASSLDSAGHHYGTDTQYF	TGTGCCAGCAGCTTAGATTCGGCGGGGCATCATTATGGCACAGATACGCAGTATTTT
TRBV30	TRBJ2-6	.	.	CAWSPRQPGANVLTF	TGTGCCTGGAGTCCTCGACAACCTGGGGCCAACGTCCTGACTTTC
TRBV11-2	TRBJ2-7	TRBD2	few	CASSLGTSGRGYEQYF	TGTGCCAGCAGCTTAGGGACTAGCGGGAGGGGGTACGAGCAGTACTTC
TRBV27	TRBJ1-6	.	few	CASSSGGGNSPLHF	TGTGCCAGCAGTTCTGGGGGCGGCAATTCACCCCTCCACTTT
TRBV6-1	TRBJ2-2	.	.	CASNSVRDTGELFF	TGTGCCAGCAATAGCGTAAGGGACACCGGGGAGCTGTTTTTT
TRBV28	TRBJ2-3	TRBD2	.	CASRGLAKQYF	TGTGCCAGCAGGGGACTAGCGAAGCAGTATTTT
TRBV11-2	TRBJ2-7	.	many	CASSFRDGTYEQYF	TGTGCCAGCAGCTTCCGGGACGGAACCTACGAGCAGTACTTC
TRBV3-1	TRBJ2-3	.	.	CASCQTGTDTQYF	TGTGCCAGCTGCCAGACGGGGACAGATACGCAGTATTTT
TRBV2	TRBJ1-5	.	many	CASSLDRSTNQPQHF	TGTGCCAGCAGTCTGGACAGAAGCACGAATCAGCCCCAGCATTTT
TRBV24-1	TRBJ2-7	TRBD2	many	CATSDRDGTRNEQYF	TGTGCCACCAGTGATCGGGACGGGACTAGAAACGAGCAGTACTTC
TRBV7-2	TRBJ2-7	.	.	CVVKGGAYEQYF	TGTGTTGTCAAGGGGGGGGCCTACGAGCAGTACTTC
TRBV19	TRBJ1-1	TRBD1	few	CASSFDRGNTEAFF	TGTGCCAGTAGTTTCGACAGGGGGAACACTGAAGCTTTCTTT
TRBV6-1	TRBJ1-5	.	many	CASSPAGTRQPQHF	TGTGCCAGCTCCCCGGCGGGTACGCGTCAGCCCCAGCATTTT
TRBV6-1	TRBJ2-7	TRBD2	few	CASSEAPSLRSGSSEQYF	TGTGCCAGCAGTGAAGCGCCGAGCCTCAGGAGCGGGAGTAGCGAGCAGTACTTC
TRBV6-2/TRBV6-3	TRBJ1-5	.	.	CASSYGELPQHF	TGTGCCAGCAGTTATGGCGAACTGCCCCAGCATTTT
TRBV14	TRBJ1-1	.	many	CASSQVGGVNTEAFF	TGTGCCAGCAGCCAAGTAGGAGGGGTGAACACTGAAGCTTTCTTT
TRBV19	TRBJ1-1	TRBD1	.	CASSTGTGRAEAFF	TGTGCCAGTAGTACCGGGACAGGGAGGGCTGAAGCTTTCTTT
TRBV7-2	TRBJ1-5	.	few	CASSLNRHTFNQPQHF	TGTGCCAGCAGCTTAAACCGCCATACCTTCAATCAGCCCCAGCATTTT
TRBV4-1	TRBJ2-7	TRBD2	.	CASSTGLAGVGEQYF	TGCGCCAGCAGCACGGGACTAGCGGGAGTAGGCGAGCAGTACTTC
TRBV12-3/TRBV12-4	TRBJ2-7	.	.	CASTPGPIFF	TGTGCCAGCACCCCGGGACCGATTTTCTTC
TRBV2	TRBJ1-4	.	many	CASSERRSPNEKLFF	TGTGCCAGCAGTGAACGTCGCAGCCCTAATGAAAAACTGTTTTTT
TRBV20-1	TRBJ2-2	.	few	CSARVFGQNTGELFF	TGCAGTGCTAGGGTGTTTGGACAGAACACCGGGGAGCTGTTTTTT
TRBV20-1	TRBJ2-3	TRBD2	.	CSARGPSGDTQYF	TGCAGTGCTAGGGGACCTAGCGGAGATACGCAGTATTTT
TRBV28	TRBJ2-3	.	.	CASSLWTGKTDTQYF	TGTGCCAGCAGTTTATGGACGGGGAAGACAGATACGCAGTATTTT
TRBV27	TRBJ2-7	TRBD1	few	CASGRLWDSSYEQYF	TGTGCCAGCGGCCGGCTTTGGGACAGCTCCTACGAGCAGTACTTC
TRBV9	TRBJ2-5	.	few	CASSVGTGLAQYF	TGTGCCAGCAGCGTAGGAACAGGGCTGGCCCAGTACTTC
TRBV12-5	TRBJ2-7	TRBD1	.	CASSWTTGAEQYF	TGTGCTAGTAGCTGGACCACAGGGGCCGAGCAGTACTTC